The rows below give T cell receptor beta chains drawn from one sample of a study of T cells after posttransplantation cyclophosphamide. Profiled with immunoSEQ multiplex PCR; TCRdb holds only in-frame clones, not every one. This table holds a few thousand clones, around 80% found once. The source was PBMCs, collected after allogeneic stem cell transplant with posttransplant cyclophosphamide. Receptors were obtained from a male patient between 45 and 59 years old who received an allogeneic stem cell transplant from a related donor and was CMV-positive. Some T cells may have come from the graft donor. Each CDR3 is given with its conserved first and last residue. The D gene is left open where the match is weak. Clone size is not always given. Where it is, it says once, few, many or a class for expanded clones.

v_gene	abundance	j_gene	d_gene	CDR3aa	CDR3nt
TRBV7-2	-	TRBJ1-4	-	CASSSTSGATNEKLFF	TGTGCCAGCAGCTCAACCTCAGGGGCAACTAATGAAAAACTGTTTTTT
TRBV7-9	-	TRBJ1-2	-	CASSPTSAGGGYTF	TGTGCCAGCAGCCCAACGAGCGCGGGGGGTGGCTACACCTTC
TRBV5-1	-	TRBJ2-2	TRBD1	CASSYAGTVNTGELFF	TGCGCCAGCAGCTACGCCGGGACAGTGAACACCGGGGAGCTGTTTTTT
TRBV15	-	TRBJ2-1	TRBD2	CATSRDLEGAGTYNEQFF	TGTGCCACCAGCAGAGATCTCGAAGGAGCGGGAACCTACAATGAGCAGTTCTTC
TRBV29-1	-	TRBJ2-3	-	CSGNRGGGTDTQYF	TGCAGCGGGAACCGAGGAGGGGGCACAGATACGCAGTATTTT
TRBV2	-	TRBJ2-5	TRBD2	CASSEPGLAKFETQYF	TGTGCCAGCAGTGAGCCCGGACTAGCGAAATTCGAGACCCAGTACTTC
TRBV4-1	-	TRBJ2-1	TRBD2	CASSPTTAGVSYNEQFF	TGCGCCAGCAGCCCCACTACCGCGGGGGTATCCTACAATGAGCAGTTCTTC
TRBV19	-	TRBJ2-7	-	CASAAENSYEQYF	TGTGCCAGTGCCGCGGAGAACTCCTACGAGCAGTACTTC
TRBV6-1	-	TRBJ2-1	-	CASSEWQGEHNEQFF	TGTGCCAGCAGTGAATGGCAGGGTGAGCACAATGAGCAGTTCTTC
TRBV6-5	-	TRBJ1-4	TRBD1	CASSSYRDRAEKLFF	TGTGCCAGCAGTAGCTACCGGGACAGGGCTGAAAAACTGTTTTTT
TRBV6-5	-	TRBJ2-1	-	CASSPDFGSYNEQFF	TGTGCCAGCAGTCCCGATTTCGGCTCCTACAATGAGCAGTTCTTC
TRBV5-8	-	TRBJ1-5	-	CASSTGQRYNQPQHF	TGTGCCAGCAGCACCGGACAGCGTTACAATCAGCCCCAGCATTTT
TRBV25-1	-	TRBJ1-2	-	CASREGYGYTF	TGTGCCAGCAGGGAGGGGTATGGCTACACCTTC
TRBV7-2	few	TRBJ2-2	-	CASSLDTLDIKAGELFF	TGTGCCAGCAGCTTAGACACTCTAGATATTAAAGCCGGGGAGCTGTTTTTT
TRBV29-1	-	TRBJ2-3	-	CSVVGSRGSTDTQYF	TGCAGCGTTGTAGGAAGTCGGGGGAGCACAGATACGCAGTATTTT
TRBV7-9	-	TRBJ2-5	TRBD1	CASRLSGTGLETQYF	TGTGCCAGCAGATTAAGTGGGACAGGGTTAGAGACCCAGTACTTC
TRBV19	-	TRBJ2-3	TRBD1	CASTKKIGQGVTDTQYF	TGTGCCAGTACAAAGAAAATAGGACAGGGTGTCACAGATACGCAGTATTTT
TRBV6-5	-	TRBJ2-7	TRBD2	CASRQGLADYEQYF	TGTGCCAGCAGGCAGGGACTAGCGGACTACGAGCAGTACTTC
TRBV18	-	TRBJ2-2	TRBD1	CASSPGQGDTGELFF	TGTGCCAGCTCACCGGGACAGGGGGACACCGGGGAGCTGTTTTTT